The 12 T cell receptor beta chains presented below share a single source sample, sequenced in a study of identical twins. TCRdb used MiXCR to reprocess the 5' RACE reads, holding one entry per CDR3 protein. The data contain 300,000 to 400,000 distinct CDR3 sequences, approximately 13% of them seen just once; the ten biggest clones take up 7.2%. These data also formed part of another study, on yellow fever vaccine responses in identical twins.

The sequenced sample was CD8+ T cells sorted from blood. These receptors were taken from a woman aged 18-29 years in good health.

The chain links TRBV2 to TRBJ2-7; 10 positions agree with TRBD1. CDR1 SNHLY and CDR2 FYNNEI come from the germline V gene. V lost 6 bases and J lost 7; bases outside the gene matches: 12. This CDR3 is built from 15 residues. Here the CDR3 DNA reads TGTGCCAGCAGCCTGGACAGGGGGAGTCTACGGGAGCAGTACGTC. This translates into CASSLDRGSLREQYV.

This clonotype was picked up a small number of times. The rearrangement uses TRBV7-2 and TRBJ2-6; D unclear. V lost 10 bases to trimming and J lost 0 bases, with 13 bases between them. This CDR3 is 15 amino acids long. The germline V gene has CDR1 SGHTA and CDR2 FQGNSA. The CDR3 spells CATPRVSSGANVLTF. The DNA of the CDR3 is TGTGCCACCCCCCGGGTCAGCTCTGGGGCCAACGTCCTGACTTTC.

The chain is built from TRBV12-3 or TRBV12-4 and TRBJ1-2; perhaps TRBD1 as D (5 bases). The V gene lost 10 bases and the J gene lost 4 bases, with 10 bases spanning the gap. The CDR3 is 11 residues long. CDR3 in amino acids: CAIAGSYGYTF. The CDR3, as DNA: TGTGCCATCGCAGGGTCCTATGGCTACACCTTC.

This clonotype was seen repeatedly, ten times or more. V and J are TRBV28 and TRBJ2-1; possibly TRBD2 for D (5 bases). The germline gives CDR1 MDHEN, CDR2 SYDVKM. This CDR3 comprises 15 residues. V was pared by 1 base and J by 6 bases, with 13 bases between. Here the CDR3 DNA reads TGTGCCAGCAGTTTATTCGCGGGTAATCCCAATGAGCAGTTCTTC. This sequence encodes CASSLFAGNPNEQFF.

The gene calls are TRBV28 and TRBJ2-7, with 8 bases aligning to TRBD2. CDR1 is MDHEN, CDR2 SYDVKM, per germline. This CDR3 is built from 13 residues. V shed 5 bases, J shed 3 bases, and the junction held 3 bases outside the gene matches. The CDR3 is CASSKLADYEQYV. CDR3 bases: TGTGCCAGCAGTAAACTAGCGGACTACGAGCAGTACGTC.

The rearrangement uses TRBV3-1 and TRBJ2-3; 9 bases are a match to TRBD1. With 3 bases clipped from V and 2 bases from J, the junction kept 6 bases outside the gene matches. Germline CDR1 and CDR2: LGHDT and YNNKEL (reference sequence). This CDR3 has 16 amino acids. CDR3 protein: CASSHRTGVYTDTQYF. CDR3 in DNA: TGTGCCAGCAGCCACCGGACAGGGGTCTACACAGATACGCAGTATTTT.

This clonotype appeared a few times. The rearrangement joins TRBV12-3 or TRBV12-4 to TRBJ1-1; possible D gene TRBD1, 5 bases. The V end lost 0 bases, the J end lost 11 bases, and 13 bases lay between the germline ends. The CDR3 is 13 amino acids. The CDR3, as DNA: TGTGCCAGCAGTTTAGCGGTCCCTCGGGACGCTTTCTTT. It specifies CASSLAVPRDAFF.

This clonotype was detected many times. The chain joins TRBV20-1 to TRBJ2-1, with a tentative D call TRBD2 (7 bases). The CDR3 spans 14 residues. The V end lost 6 bases, the J end lost 8 bases, and 20 bases lay between the germline ends. Germline V CDR1 and CDR2: DFQATT, SNEGSKA (reference sequence). DNA of the CDR3: TGCAGTGCCTCCGGACTAGAGGGGGGCTATGAGCAGTTCTTC. Its protein is CSASGLEGGYEQFF.

This chain joins TRBV9 and TRBJ1-1, with a weak D call TRBD1 (5 bases). Germline CDR1 is SGDLS and CDR2 is YYNGEE. Deletions cut 3 bases from V and 1 base from J, with 16 bases between. The CDR3 runs 16 residues. This chain's CDR3 is CASSAGTQPWNTEAFF. The CDR3 nucleotides read TGTGCCAGCAGCGCCGGGACCCAACCATGGAACACTGAAGCTTTCTTT.

This rearrangement joins TRBV29-1 to TRBJ2-7; 7 bases line up with TRBD1. This CDR3 spans 11 amino acids. The germline gives CDR1 SQVTM, CDR2 ANQGSEA. Here the CDR3 reads CSGTVSYEQYF. Here the CDR3 DNA reads TGCAGTGGGACAGTCTCCTACGAGCAGTACTTC.

This clonotype was counted only a few times. V and J are TRBV7-6 and TRBJ2-3; 7 nucleotides align to TRBD2. With V trimmed by 5 bases and J by 4 bases, 12 bases remained unmatched. The CDR3 totals 16 residues. From germline, CDR1 is SGHVS and CDR2 FNYEAQ. The DNA of the CDR3 is TGTGCCAGCAGCCCCTATGGGGGGGAGAGAGCAGATACGCAGTATTTT. Translation: CASSPYGGERADTQYF.

This clonotype was detected ten times or more. The chain couples TRBV29-1 to TRBJ1-1; D gene unclear. The CDR3 extends over 11 amino acids. The germline V gene has CDR1 SQVTM and CDR2 ANQGSEA. Trimming stripped 4 bases from V and 0 bases from J, with 3 bases between. CDR3 in DNA: TGCAGCGTTGCCTTGAACACTGAAGCTTTCTTT. Translating gives CSVALNTEAFF.